This T cell receptor beta chain appears in the sequencing data of a study of T cells after somatic rescue of genetic block. Losses at the gene ends were 5 bases for V and 4 bases for J; bases not matched to a gene: 10. Germline CDR1 is LNHDA and CDR2 is SQIVND (reference sequence). The CDR3 has 15 residues. The data were produced by immunoSEQ multiplex PCR, yet TCRdb's version contains in-frame clones alone and is incomplete. The sample carries 80,000 to 90,000 clones, more than 80% recorded once. Source material: peripheral blood mononuclear cells (PBMCs). V is TRBV19 and J is TRBJ1-2, with TRBD1 matching 7 bases. This sequence originates from a young woman. The CDR3 bases are TGTGCCAGTAGTTCAGGGGACAGTGAACCCTATGGCTACACCTTC. Translated, it gives CASSSGDSEPYGYTF.